Sequencing of this T cell receptor beta chain was carried out in a study of blood T cell repertoires in COVID-19. Repertoires were generated with immunoSEQ multiplex PCR, while TCRdb's copy carries only in-frame clones and drops some. The sample contains roughly 190,000 clones, more than 75% of which appear only once. CDR1 MDHEN and CDR2 SYDVKM come from the germline V gene. The V gene lost 2 bases and the J gene lost 1 base, with 11 bases spanning the gap. This CDR3 contains 15 residues. The sequence was collected from a woman aged 45-65 years with active or convalescent COVID-19. Sequencing was carried out using peripheral blood. The chain is built from TRBV28 and TRBJ2-5; perhaps TRBD1 as D (7 bases). CDR3 in amino acids: CASSLAGTAQETQYF. CDR3 DNA sequence: TGTGCCAGCAGTTTAGCGGGGACAGCCCAAGAGACCCAGTACTTC.